Reported below is one T cell receptor beta chain. Germline values: CDR1 MNHEY, CDR2 SVGAGI. The CDR3 has 15 amino acids. J gave up 8 bases and V 2 bases, and 7 bases lay outside the gene matches. TEMRA cells were FACS-enriched, while CD8+ and CD4+ T cells were negatively isolated. This entry belongs to a study of CD8 T cells in Susac syndrome. Reverse transcription of roughly 0.45 to 1 ug RNA was carried out with random hexamers. Using its own MiXCR run on the immunoSEQ multiplex PCR reads, TCRdb lists one record per CDR3 protein. The table has about 300,000 distinct CDR3 sequences, roughly 90% seen once.

The sequenced sample consisted of CD8+ T cells from PBMCs. The chain has TRBV6-5 and TRBJ2-2, with TRBD1 identical over 8 bases. This sequence was found in a human donor with multiple sclerosis. CDR3 nucleotides: TGTGCCAGCAGTTACGGGGCAGGGGGCAAAGGGGAGCTGTTTTTT. Amino acids: CASSYGAGGKGELFF.